These T cell receptor beta chains were read from a single sample in a study of persistence of HIV-infected CD4 T cells. TCRdb's copy holds only in-frame clones and misses some; the assay was immunoSEQ multiplex PCR. The sample consists of about 40,000 clones, roughly 74% of them appearing once. The antigens these receptors bind are not known. Specimen: CD4+ T cells sorted from PBMCs after 18-hour stimulation, collected from a patient who received antiretroviral therapy. Receptor source: an adult man with HIV who was CMV-seropositive. Both conserved end residues are part of each CDR3. D genes are given only for firm matches. For some rows the clone size is stated as once, few or many, or as a class when expanded; others skip it.

j_gene: TRBJ1-1
v_gene: TRBV27
d_gene: NA
abundance: NA
CDR3nt: TGTGCCAGCAGTTTACGGCTGGGGACTGAAGCTTTCTTT
CDR3aa: CASSLRLGTEAFF

j_gene: TRBJ1-5
v_gene: TRBV10-3
d_gene: NA
abundance: NA
CDR3nt: TGTGCCATCAGTGATGGAAATCAGCCCCAGCATTTT
CDR3aa: CAISDGNQPQHF

j_gene: TRBJ1-2
v_gene: TRBV5-1
d_gene: NA
abundance: NA
CDR3nt: TGCGCCAGCAGCGCCCTAACCGGGACGGCCTGGGATGGCTACACCTTC
CDR3aa: CASSALTGTAWDGYTF

j_gene: TRBJ2-7
v_gene: TRBV18
d_gene: NA
abundance: NA
CDR3nt: TGTGCCAGCTCACCCAACCCGGGACAAAACGAGCAGTACTTC
CDR3aa: CASSPNPGQNEQYF

j_gene: TRBJ2-5
v_gene: TRBV5-1
d_gene: NA
abundance: NA
CDR3nt: TGCGCCAGCAGCTTGGTTGGCGGGAAGGCAGAGACCCAGTACTTC
CDR3aa: CASSLVGGKAETQYF

j_gene: TRBJ1-1
v_gene: TRBV4-1
d_gene: NA
abundance: NA
CDR3nt: TGCGCCAGCAGCCAAGGTTCAGGGTGGGGGACTGAAGCTTTCTTT
CDR3aa: CASSQGSGWGTEAFF

j_gene: TRBJ2-3
v_gene: TRBV11-3
d_gene: NA
abundance: NA
CDR3nt: TGTGCCAGCAGCCCTCCCGGACGGGGAGATACGCAGTATTTT
CDR3aa: CASSPPGRGDTQYF

j_gene: TRBJ1-2
v_gene: TRBV5-1
d_gene: TRBD1
abundance: NA
CDR3nt: TGCGCCAGCAGCATGGACAGGGTAGGAGGCTACACCTTC
CDR3aa: CASSMDRVGGYTF

j_gene: TRBJ2-1
v_gene: TRBV7-9
d_gene: NA
abundance: NA
CDR3nt: TGTGCCAGCAGCCCACGCGGTCCACAGGAGCAGTTCTTC
CDR3aa: CASSPRGPQEQFF

j_gene: TRBJ1-4
v_gene: TRBV29-1
d_gene: NA
abundance: NA
CDR3nt: TGCAGCGTTGCGCGACAGGAGGGATTTTCAACTAATGAAAAACTGTTTTTT
CDR3aa: CSVARQEGFSTNEKLFF

j_gene: TRBJ1-2
v_gene: TRBV18
d_gene: NA
abundance: few
CDR3nt: TGTGCCAGCTCACCAGGACTCTCCTATGGCTACACCTTC
CDR3aa: CASSPGLSYGYTF

j_gene: TRBJ2-5
v_gene: TRBV6-1
d_gene: NA
abundance: NA
CDR3nt: TGTGCCAGCAGTGAAGTGGACGCAAAAACGGGGACCCAGTACTTC
CDR3aa: CASSEVDAKTGTQYF

j_gene: TRBJ1-3
v_gene: TRBV19
d_gene: NA
abundance: NA
CDR3nt: TGTGCCAGTAGTATCCCCGCACACTCTGGAAACACCATATATTTT
CDR3aa: CASSIPAHSGNTIYF

j_gene: TRBJ1-5
v_gene: TRBV4-2
d_gene: NA
abundance: NA
CDR3nt: TGTGCCAGCAGCCAAGATTCGGGGGGCGGTCAGCCCCAGCATTTT
CDR3aa: CASSQDSGGGQPQHF

j_gene: TRBJ2-5
v_gene: TRBV5-6
d_gene: TRBD2
abundance: NA
CDR3nt: TGTGCCAGCAGCTTTCCGGGACTAGCGGGGGAGACCCAGTACTTC
CDR3aa: CASSFPGLAGETQYF